This TCR beta chain was retrieved from a study of OX40 agonist ivuxolimab in advanced cancers. At the level of the study: Patients with hepatocellular carcinoma, melanoma, renal cell or head and neck cancer made up the dose-escalation patients. Three patients got partial responses; one had hepatocellular carcinoma and two had cutaneous melanoma. Whole-study findings and limits: Expanded peripheral T cells had an undetermined antigen specificity.

A history of autoimmune disease or systemic immunosuppression excluded patients. Repertoires were generated with immunoSEQ multiplex PCR, while TCRdb's copy carries only in-frame clones and drops some. The sample records over 75,000 clones, roughly 88% being singletons. Losses at the gene ends were 2 bases for V and 2 bases for J; bases not matched to a gene: 2. Per germline, CDR1 KGHSH and CDR2 LQKENI. CDR3 length: 16 residues. Turning to this clone: Its antigen is not known.

The receptor comes from an adult with an advanced solid tumor such as melanoma, head and neck, liver or kidney cancer. The V call is TRBV18, the J call TRBJ2-1; the match to TRBD2 covers 11 bases. Sequenced material: CD4+ or CD8+ T cells sorted from blood, taken in a trial of the OX40 agonist ivuxolimab. CDR3 protein: CASSPGTSGTYNEQFF. CDR3 coding DNA: TGTGCCAGCTCACCAGGGACTAGCGGTACCTACAATGAGCAGTTCTTC.